The next 12 T cell receptor beta chains were all read from a single sample in a study of Ad26.COV2.S vaccination and SARS-CoV-2 variants. Treatment meaning: 15 to 20 received Ad26.COV2.S at low or high dose, single or two shots; about 5 received placebo; per-sample allocation not given. The investigators took samples on day 63 after the first vaccine or placebo injection. Clones were read by immunoSEQ multiplex PCR, and TCRdb kept only the in-frame ones, dropping some. The repertoire holds about 680,000 clones, about 90% seen once, with over 1.3% in the top ten. The starting material was peripheral blood, obtained in a trial of Ad26.COV2.S vaccine versus placebo. These receptors all stem from a person between 18 and 65 years old who received the Ad26.COV2.S COVID-19 vaccine or a placebo.

The table lists this clone with a few counts. V gene TRBV7-8 combines with J gene TRBJ2-2; 7 positions match TRBD2. This CDR3 has 19 amino acids. Germline lookup yields CDR1 SGHVS and CDR2 FQNEAQ. The V segment lost 0 bases and the J segment 1 base; nucleotides outside the gene matches: 11. In DNA form, the CDR3 reads TGTGCCAGCAGCTTAGCGATGGCGGGAGCGATTGGGAACACCGGGGAGCTGTTTTTT. Amino acid sequence: CASSLAMAGAIGNTGELFF.

This chain uses TRBV7-8 with TRBJ2-7; 13 nucleotides agree with TRBD2. Germline assignment: CDR1 SGHVS and CDR2 FQNEAQ. V shed 5 bases and J 4 bases; nucleotides not matched to a gene: 5. This CDR3 region has 15 residues. CDR3 in DNA: TGTGCCAGCAGCCTAATGGGACTAGCGGGATACGAGCAGTACTTC. This gives the protein CASSLMGLAGYEQYF.

This chain connects TRBV10-3 to TRBJ1-1; D is undetermined. Germline CDR1 and CDR2: ENHRY and SYGVKD. Trimming cost V 0 bases and J 1 base, with 6 bases left between them. This CDR3 contains 14 residues. The CDR3: CAISESYGNTEAFF. The CDR3 nucleotides are TGTGCCATCAGTGAGTCCTATGGGAACACTGAAGCTTTCTTT.

The table lists this clone with a count of one. The DNA of the CDR3 is TGTGCCACCAGTGATTTCCCGGGACTAGCAGGGAGGCCAGATACGCAGTATTTT. This sequence encodes CATSDFPGLAGRPDTQYF. The chain combines TRBV24-1 with TRBJ2-3, with 9 bases matching TRBD2. The length of the CDR3 is 18 residues. From germline, CDR1 is KGHDR and CDR2 SFDVKD. Trimming took 1 base from V and 4 from J; bases not matched to a gene: 11.

The V and J genes are TRBV6-5 and TRBJ2-5; TRBD2 might be the D (6 bases). Germline values: CDR1 MNHEY, CDR2 SVGAGI. The CDR3 has 14 amino acids. The V gene lost 3 bases and the J gene lost 5 bases, with 13 bases spanning the gap. CDR3 sequence reads: CASSYSPGDETQYF. The DNA for the CDR3 is TGTGCCAGCAGTTATAGTCCGGGAGATGAGACCCAGTACTTC.

This clone was found once. This chain links TRBV25-1 with TRBJ1-2; the match to TRBD1 covers 8 bases. This CDR3 contains 11 residues. V gave up 8 bases and J gave up 5 bases; unmatched junction bases: 1. CDR1 is MGHDK, CDR2 SYGVNS, per germline. CDR3 bases: TGTGCCAGCTGGACAGGGTATGGCTACACCTTC. Amino acids: CASWTGYGYTF.

This clone was detected only once. V and J are TRBV5-1 and TRBJ2-1, with TRBD2 as a possible D gene (6 bases). This CDR3 is built from 13 residues. The ends were cut back, 3 bases at V and 7 bases at J, with 11 bases in the middle. CDR1 is SGHRS, CDR2 YFSETQ, per germline. The CDR3 region is CASSSAGMNEQFF. The CDR3 DNA is TGCGCCAGCAGCTCCGCGGGAATGAATGAGCAGTTCTTC.

The chain carries TRBV7-9 and TRBJ2-2; D may be TRBD2 (6 bases). The V end lost 5 bases, the J end lost 3 bases, and 22 bases lay between the germline ends. The CDR3 totals 18 residues. Germline V lookup: CDR1 SEHNR, CDR2 FQNEAQ (reference sequence). The CDR3, as DNA: TGTGCCAGCAGCCCCTCCTCCTTTCTAGCGTCCCACACCGGGGAGCTGTTTTTT. This sequence encodes CASSPSSFLASHTGELFF.

This rearrangement joins TRBV24-1 to TRBJ2-3; 10 bases line up with TRBD1. V lost 3 bases and J lost 0; bases outside the gene matches: 2. The germline CDR1 and CDR2 sequences are KGHDR and SFDVKD. The CDR3 is 16 residues long. CDR3 loop: CATSDVGQGSTDTQYF. The CDR3 DNA reads TGTGCCACCAGTGATGTGGGACAGGGGAGCACAGATACGCAGTATTTT.

This chain joins TRBV4-3 and TRBJ2-3; 8 nucleotides match TRBD1. Germline-derived CDR1 and CDR2 are LGHNA and YSLEER. V shed 2 bases, J shed 4 bases, and the junction held 14 bases outside the gene matches. This CDR3 spans 18 amino acids. CDR3 DNA sequence: TGCGCCAGCAGCCAACAGACTAAAATCGGACAGGGCCCAGATACGCAGTATTTT. Protein product: CASSQQTKIGQGPDTQYF.

This rearrangement joins TRBV6-5 to TRBJ2-1, with TRBD2 matching 9 bases. With 2 bases clipped from V and 1 base from J, the junction kept 3 bases outside the gene matches. The CDR3 has 16 amino acids. Germline CDR1 and CDR2: MNHEY and SVGAGI. The CDR3 reads CASSYRLAVSYNEQFF. DNA of the CDR3: TGTGCCAGCAGTTACCGACTAGCGGTTTCCTACAATGAGCAGTTCTTC.

The rearrangement links TRBV5-1 to TRBJ2-3; 7 bases line up with TRBD1. Germline-derived CDR1 and CDR2 are SGHRS and YFSETQ. The J segment lost 5 bases and the V segment lost 3 bases, leaving 12 bases of the junction unmatched. The CDR3 is made up of 16 amino acids. The CDR3 DNA reads TGCGCCAGCAGCTCATACACAGGGGCGGCGGGAGATACGCAGTATTTT. This gives the protein CASSSYTGAAGDTQYF.